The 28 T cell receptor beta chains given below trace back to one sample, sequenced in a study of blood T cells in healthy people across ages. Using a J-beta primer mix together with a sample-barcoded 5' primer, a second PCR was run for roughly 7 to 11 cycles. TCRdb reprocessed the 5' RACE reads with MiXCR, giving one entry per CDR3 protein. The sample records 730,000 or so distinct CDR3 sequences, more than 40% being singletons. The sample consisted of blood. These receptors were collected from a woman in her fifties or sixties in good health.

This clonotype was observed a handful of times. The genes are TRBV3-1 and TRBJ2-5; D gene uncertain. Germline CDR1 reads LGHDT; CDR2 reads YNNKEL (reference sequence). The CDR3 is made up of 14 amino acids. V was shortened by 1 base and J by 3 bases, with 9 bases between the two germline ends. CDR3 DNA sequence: TGTGCCAGCAGCCAAGTTGATGGAAAAGAGACCCAGTACTTC. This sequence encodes CASSQVDGKETQYF.

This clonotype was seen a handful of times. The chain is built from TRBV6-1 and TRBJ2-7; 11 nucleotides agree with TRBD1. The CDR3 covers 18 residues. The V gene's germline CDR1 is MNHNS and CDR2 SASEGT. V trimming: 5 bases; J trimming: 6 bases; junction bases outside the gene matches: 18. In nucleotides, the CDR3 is TGTGCCAGCAGTCATAGCCGGGGGCCGGGACAGGGGGTCTCCGAGCAGTACTTC. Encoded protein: CASSHSRGPGQGVSEQYF.

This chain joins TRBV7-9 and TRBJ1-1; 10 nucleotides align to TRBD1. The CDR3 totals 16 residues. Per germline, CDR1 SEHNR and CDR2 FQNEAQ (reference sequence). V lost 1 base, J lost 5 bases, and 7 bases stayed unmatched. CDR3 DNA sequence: TGTGCCAGCAGCTTAGGTCGACAGGGGGCTTGGACTGAAGCTTTCTTT. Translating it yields CASSLGRQGAWTEAFF.

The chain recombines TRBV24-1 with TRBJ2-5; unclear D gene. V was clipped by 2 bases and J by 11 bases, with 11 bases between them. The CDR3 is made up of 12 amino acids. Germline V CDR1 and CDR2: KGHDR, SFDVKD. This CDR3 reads CATSDWGSRQYF. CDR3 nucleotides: TGTGCCACCAGTGATTGGGGTTCCCGGCAGTACTTC.

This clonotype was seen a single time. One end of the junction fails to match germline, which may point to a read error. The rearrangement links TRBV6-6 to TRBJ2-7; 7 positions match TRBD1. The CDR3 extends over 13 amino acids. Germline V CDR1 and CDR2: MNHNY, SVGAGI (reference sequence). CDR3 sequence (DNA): TGTGCCAGCAGCCCGGGACAGAGCTACGAGAAGTACTTC. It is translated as CASSPGQSYEKYF.

The CDR3 sequence: CASTDGTGGNQPQHF. CDR3 bases: TGTGCCAGTACCGATGGGACAGGGGGCAATCAGCCCCAGCATTTT. The V and J genes are TRBV19 and TRBJ1-5; TRBD1 aligns across 10 bases. CDR1 is LNHDA, CDR2 SQIVND, per germline (reference sequence). Trimming cost V 7 bases and J 2 bases; bases outside gene matches: 5. The CDR3 sequence is 15 residues long.

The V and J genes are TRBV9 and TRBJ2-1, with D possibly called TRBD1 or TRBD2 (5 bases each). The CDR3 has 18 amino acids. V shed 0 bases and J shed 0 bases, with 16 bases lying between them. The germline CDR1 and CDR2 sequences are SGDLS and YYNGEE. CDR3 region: CASSVDDLGTRSYNEQFF. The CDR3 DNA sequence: TGTGCCAGCAGCGTAGACGACCTAGGGACCCGCTCCTACAATGAGCAGTTCTTC.

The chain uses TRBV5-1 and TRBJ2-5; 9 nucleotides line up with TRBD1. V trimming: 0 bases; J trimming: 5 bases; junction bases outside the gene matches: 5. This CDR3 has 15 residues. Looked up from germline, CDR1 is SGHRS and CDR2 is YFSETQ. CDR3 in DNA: TGCGCCAGCAGCTTGGGGGACAGGGCCCCGGAGACCCAGTACTTC. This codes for CASSLGDRAPETQYF.

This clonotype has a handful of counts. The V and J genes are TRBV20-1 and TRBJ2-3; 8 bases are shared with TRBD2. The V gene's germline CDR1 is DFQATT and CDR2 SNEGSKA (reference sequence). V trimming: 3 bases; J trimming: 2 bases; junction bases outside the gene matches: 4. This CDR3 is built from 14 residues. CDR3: CSARAGGVTDTQYF. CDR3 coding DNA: TGCAGTGCTAGGGCCGGGGGGGTCACAGATACGCAGTATTTT.

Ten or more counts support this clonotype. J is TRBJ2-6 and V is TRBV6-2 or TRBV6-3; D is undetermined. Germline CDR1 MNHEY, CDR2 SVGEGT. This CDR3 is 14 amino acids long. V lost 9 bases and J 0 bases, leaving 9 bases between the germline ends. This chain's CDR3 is CASDKYSGANVLTF. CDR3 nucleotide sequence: TGTGCCAGTGACAAGTACTCTGGGGCCAACGTCCTGACTTTC.

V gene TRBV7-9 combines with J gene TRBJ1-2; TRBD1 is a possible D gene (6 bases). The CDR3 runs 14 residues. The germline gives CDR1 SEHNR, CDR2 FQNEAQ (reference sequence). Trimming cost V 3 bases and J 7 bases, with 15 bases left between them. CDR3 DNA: TGTGCCAGCAGCTTCATCAGACAGGACGCTGGCTACACCTTC. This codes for CASSFIRQDAGYTF.

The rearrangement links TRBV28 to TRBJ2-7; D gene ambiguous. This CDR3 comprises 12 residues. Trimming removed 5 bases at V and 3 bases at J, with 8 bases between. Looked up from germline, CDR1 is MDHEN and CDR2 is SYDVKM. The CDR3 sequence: CASSTSIYEQYF. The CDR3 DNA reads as TGTGCCAGCAGTACCTCAATCTACGAGCAGTACTTC.

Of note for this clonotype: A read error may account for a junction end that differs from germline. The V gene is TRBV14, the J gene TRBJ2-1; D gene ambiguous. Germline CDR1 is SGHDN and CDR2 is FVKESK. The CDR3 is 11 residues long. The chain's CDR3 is CANSQSYEQFF. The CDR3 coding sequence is TGTGCCAACAGCCAATCATATGAGCAGTTCTTC.

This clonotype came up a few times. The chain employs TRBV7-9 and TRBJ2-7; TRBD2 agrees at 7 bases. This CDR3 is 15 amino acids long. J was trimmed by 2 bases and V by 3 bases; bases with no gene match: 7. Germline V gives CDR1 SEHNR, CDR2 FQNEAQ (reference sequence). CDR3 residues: CASSFGGRDTYEQYF. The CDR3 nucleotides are TGTGCCAGCAGCTTTGGGGGGAGGGATACCTACGAGCAGTACTTC.

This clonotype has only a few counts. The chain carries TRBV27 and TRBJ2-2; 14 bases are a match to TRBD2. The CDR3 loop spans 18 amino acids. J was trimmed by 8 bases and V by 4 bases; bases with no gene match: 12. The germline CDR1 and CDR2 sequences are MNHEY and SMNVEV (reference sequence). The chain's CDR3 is CASSSGLAGEMAGGELFF. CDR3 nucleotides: TGTGCCAGCAGTTCGGGACTAGCGGGAGAAATGGCTGGGGGGGAGCTGTTTTTT.

DNA for the CDR3: TGTGCCAGCAGCTTAGATCCCCTAGCAAATCAGCCCCAGCATTTT. Protein sequence: CASSLDPLANQPQHF. The V call is TRBV7-2, the J call TRBJ1-5; D is ambiguous. CDR3 size: 15 residues. Looked up from germline, CDR1 is SGHTA and CDR2 is FQGNSA. With 1 base removed from V and 4 bases from J, the gap between germline ends came to 11 bases.

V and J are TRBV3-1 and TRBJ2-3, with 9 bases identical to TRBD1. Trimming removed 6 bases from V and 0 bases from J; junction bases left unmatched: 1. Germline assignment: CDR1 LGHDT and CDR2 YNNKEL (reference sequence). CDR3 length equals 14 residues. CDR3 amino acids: CASSDRGSTDTQYF. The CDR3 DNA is TGTGCCAGCAGTGACAGGGGGAGCACAGATACGCAGTATTTT.

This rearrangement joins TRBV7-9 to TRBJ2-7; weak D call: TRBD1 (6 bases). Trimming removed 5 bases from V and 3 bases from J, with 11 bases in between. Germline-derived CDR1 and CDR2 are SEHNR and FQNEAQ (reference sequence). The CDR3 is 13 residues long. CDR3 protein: CASSPGDNYEQYF. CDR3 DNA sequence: TGTGCCAGCAGCCCCGGGGACAACTACGAGCAGTACTTC.

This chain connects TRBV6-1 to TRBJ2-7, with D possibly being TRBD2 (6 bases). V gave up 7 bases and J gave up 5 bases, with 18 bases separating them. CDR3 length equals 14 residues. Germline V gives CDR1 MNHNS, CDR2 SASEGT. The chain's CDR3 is CASIRDAAGHEQYF. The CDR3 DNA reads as TGTGCCAGCATCCGAGACGCGGCGGGGCACGAGCAGTACTTC.

The CDR3 reads CASSPWQIVTDTQYF. CDR3 DNA: TGTGCCAGCAGCCCATGGCAGATCGTGACAGATACGCAGTATTTT. This chain joins TRBV6-2 or TRBV6-3 and TRBJ2-3; D is uncertain. V lost 6 bases to trimming and J lost 3 bases, with 16 bases between them. From germline, CDR1 is MNHEY and CDR2 SVGEGT. The CDR3 contains 15 residues.

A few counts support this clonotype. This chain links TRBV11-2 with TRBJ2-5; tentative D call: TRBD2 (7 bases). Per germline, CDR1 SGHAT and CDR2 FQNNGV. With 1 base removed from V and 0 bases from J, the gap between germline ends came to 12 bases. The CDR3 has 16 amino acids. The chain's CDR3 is CASSLVGGGHQETQYF. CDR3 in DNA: TGTGCCAGCAGCTTAGTGGGAGGGGGACACCAAGAGACCCAGTACTTC.

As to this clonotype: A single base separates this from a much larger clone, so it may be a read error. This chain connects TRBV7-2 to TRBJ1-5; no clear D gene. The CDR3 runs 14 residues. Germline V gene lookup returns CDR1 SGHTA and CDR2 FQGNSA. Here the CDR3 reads CASGLALLNQPQHF. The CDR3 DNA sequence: TGTGCCAGCGGCTTAGCGCTATTAAATCAGCCCCAGCATTTT.

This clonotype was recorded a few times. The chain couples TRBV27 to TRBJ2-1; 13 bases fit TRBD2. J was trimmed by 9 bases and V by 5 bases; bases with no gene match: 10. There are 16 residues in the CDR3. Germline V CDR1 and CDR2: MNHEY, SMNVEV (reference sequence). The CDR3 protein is CASSPGLAGRGSEQFF. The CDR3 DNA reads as TGTGCCAGCAGTCCGGGACTAGCGGGGAGAGGGAGTGAGCAGTTCTTC.

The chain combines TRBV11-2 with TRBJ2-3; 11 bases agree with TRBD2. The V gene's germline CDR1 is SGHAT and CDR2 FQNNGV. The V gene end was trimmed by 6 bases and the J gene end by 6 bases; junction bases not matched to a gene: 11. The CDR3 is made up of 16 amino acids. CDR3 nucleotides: TGTGCCAGCAGGCCGATAGCGGGAGGGCTCGGGGATACGCAGTATTTT. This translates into CASRPIAGGLGDTQYF.

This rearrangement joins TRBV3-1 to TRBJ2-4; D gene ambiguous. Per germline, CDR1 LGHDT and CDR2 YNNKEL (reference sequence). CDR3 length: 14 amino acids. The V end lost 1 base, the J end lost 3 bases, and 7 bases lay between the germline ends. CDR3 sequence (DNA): TGTGCCAGCAGCCAAGGTGTGGGCAAAAACATTCAGTACTTC. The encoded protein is CASSQGVGKNIQYF.

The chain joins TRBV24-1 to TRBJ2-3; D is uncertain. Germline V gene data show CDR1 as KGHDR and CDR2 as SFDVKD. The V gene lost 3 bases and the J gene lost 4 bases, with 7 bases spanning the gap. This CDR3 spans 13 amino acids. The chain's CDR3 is CATSDLKSDTQYF. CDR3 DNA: TGTGCCACCAGTGATCTTAAGTCAGATACGCAGTATTTT.

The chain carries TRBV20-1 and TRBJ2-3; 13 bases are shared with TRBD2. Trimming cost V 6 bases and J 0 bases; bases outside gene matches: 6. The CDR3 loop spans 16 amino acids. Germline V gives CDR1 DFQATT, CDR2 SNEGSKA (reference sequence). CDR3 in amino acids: CSATGTSGVSTDTQYF. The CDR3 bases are TGCAGTGCCACCGGGACTAGCGGGGTGAGCACAGATACGCAGTATTTT.

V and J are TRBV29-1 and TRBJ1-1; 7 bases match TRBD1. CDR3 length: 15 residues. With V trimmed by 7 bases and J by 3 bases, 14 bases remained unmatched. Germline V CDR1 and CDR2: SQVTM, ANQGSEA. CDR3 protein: CSAVSGARGYTEAFF. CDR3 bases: TGCAGCGCCGTCTCGGGGGCCAGGGGGTACACTGAAGCTTTCTTT.